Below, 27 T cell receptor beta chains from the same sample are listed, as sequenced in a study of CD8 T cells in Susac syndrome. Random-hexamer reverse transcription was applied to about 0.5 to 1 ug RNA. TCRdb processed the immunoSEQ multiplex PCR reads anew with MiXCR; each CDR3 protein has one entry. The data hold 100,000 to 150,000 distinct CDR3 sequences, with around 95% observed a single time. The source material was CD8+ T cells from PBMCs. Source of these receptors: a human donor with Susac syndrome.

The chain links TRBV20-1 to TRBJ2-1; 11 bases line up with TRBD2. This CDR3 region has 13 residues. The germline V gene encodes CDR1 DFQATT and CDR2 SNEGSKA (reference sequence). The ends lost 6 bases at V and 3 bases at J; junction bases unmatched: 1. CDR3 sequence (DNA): TGCAGTGCGGGACTAGCGGACTACAATGAGCAGTTCTTC. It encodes CSAGLADYNEQFF.

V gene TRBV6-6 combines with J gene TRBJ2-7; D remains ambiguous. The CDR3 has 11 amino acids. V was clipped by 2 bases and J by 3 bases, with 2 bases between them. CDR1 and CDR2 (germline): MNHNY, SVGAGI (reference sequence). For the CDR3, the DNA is TGTGCCAGCAGTTACGTCTACGAGCAGTACTTC. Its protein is CASSYVYEQYF.

This CDR3 is CASSQARGTETQYF. The CDR3 nucleotides read TGCGCCAGCAGCCAAGCAAGGGGAACGGAGACCCAGTACTTC. The chain employs TRBV4-3 and TRBJ2-5; a possible D gene is TRBD1 (5 bases). Germline assignment: CDR1 LGHNA and CDR2 YSLEER. The CDR3 is made up of 14 amino acids. The ends were cut back, 1 base at V and 5 bases at J, with 11 bases in the middle.

The CDR3: CASSFLYSPLHF. CDR3 sequence (DNA): TGTGCCAGCAGTTTCCTTTACTCACCCCTCCACTTT. V and J are TRBV28 and TRBJ1-6; D unresolved. V lost 3 bases and J lost 10, with 7 bases in between. Germline V gene sequence: CDR1 MDHEN, CDR2 SYDVKM. The CDR3 consists of 12 residues.

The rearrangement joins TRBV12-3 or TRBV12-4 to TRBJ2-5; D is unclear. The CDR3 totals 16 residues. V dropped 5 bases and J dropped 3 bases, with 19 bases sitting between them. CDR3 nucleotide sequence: TGTGCCAGCAGTCCCGCCCGACTGGAAACTGAAGAGACCCAGTACTTC. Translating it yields CASSPARLETEETQYF.

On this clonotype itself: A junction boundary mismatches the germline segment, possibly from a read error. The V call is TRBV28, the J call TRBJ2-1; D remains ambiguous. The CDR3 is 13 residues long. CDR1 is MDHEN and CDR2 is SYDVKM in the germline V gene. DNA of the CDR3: TGTGCAAGCACGACTGCTACCTACAATGAGCAGTTCTTC. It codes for CASTTATYNEQFF.

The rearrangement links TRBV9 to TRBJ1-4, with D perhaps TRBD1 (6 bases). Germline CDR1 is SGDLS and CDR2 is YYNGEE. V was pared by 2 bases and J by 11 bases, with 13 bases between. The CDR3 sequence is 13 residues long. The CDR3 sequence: CASSVGAAGKLFF. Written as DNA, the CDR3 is TGTGCCAGCAGCGTGGGGGCGGCTGGGAAACTGTTTTTT.

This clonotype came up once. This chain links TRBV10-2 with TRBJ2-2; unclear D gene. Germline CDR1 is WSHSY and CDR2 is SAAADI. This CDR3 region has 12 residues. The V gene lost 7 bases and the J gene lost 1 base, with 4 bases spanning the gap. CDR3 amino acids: CASTENTGELFF. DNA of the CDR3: TGCGCCAGCACAGAGAACACCGGGGAGCTGTTTTTT.

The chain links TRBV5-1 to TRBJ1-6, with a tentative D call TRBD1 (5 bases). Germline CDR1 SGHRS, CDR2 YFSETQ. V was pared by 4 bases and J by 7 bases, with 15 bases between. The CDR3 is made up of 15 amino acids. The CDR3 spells CASSPVGWGNSPLHF. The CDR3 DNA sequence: TGCGCCAGCAGCCCCGTGGGATGGGGGAATTCACCCCTCCACTTT.

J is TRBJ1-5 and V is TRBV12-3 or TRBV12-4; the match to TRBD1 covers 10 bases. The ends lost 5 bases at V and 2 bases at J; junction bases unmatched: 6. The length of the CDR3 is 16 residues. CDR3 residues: CASSPPGTGGNQPQHF. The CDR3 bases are TGTGCCAGCAGTCCCCCCGGGACAGGGGGCAATCAGCCCCAGCATTTT.

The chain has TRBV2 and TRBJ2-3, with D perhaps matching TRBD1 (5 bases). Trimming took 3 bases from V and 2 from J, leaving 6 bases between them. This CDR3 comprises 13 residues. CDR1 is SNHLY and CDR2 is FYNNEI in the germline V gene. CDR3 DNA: TGTGCCAGCAGTGAGACAGCCACAGATACGCAGTATTTT. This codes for CASSETATDTQYF.

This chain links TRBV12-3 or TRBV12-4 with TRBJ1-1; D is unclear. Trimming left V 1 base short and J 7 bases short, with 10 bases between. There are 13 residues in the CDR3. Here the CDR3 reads CASSLGFGVEAFF. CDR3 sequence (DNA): TGTGCCAGCAGTTTAGGATTCGGGGTTGAAGCTTTCTTT.

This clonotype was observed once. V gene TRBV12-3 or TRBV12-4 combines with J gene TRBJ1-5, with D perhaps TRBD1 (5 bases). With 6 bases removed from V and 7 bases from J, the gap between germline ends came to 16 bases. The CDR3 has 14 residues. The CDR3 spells CASRPGGGQQPQHF. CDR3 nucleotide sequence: TGTGCCAGCAGACCCGGGGGAGGGCAACAGCCCCAGCATTTT.

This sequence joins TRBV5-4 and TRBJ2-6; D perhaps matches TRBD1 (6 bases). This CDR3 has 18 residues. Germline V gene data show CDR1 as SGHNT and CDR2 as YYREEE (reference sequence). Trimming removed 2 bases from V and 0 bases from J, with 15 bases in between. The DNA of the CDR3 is TGTGCCAGCAGCTTTCCAGGACAGTCCTACTCTGGGGCCAACGTCCTGACTTTC. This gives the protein CASSFPGQSYSGANVLTF.

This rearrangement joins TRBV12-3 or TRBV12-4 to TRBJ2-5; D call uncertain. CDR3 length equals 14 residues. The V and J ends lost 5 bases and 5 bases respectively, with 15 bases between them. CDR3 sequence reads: CASSPYSSMETQYF. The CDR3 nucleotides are TGTGCCAGCAGTCCTTATAGCAGTATGGAGACCCAGTACTTC.

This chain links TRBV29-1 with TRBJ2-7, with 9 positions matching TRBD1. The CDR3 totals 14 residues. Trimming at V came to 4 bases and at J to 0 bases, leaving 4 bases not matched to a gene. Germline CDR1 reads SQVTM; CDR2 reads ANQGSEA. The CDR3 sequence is CSVVWDRASYEQYF. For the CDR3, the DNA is TGCAGCGTTGTATGGGACAGGGCCTCCTACGAGCAGTACTTC.

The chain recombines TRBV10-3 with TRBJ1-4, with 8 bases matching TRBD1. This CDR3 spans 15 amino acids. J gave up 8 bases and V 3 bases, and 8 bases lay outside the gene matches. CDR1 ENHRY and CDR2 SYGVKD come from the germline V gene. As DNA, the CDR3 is TGTGCCATCAGTGAAAAAGACAGGGGAAGAGAAAAACTGTTTTTT. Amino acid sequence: CAISEKDRGREKLFF.

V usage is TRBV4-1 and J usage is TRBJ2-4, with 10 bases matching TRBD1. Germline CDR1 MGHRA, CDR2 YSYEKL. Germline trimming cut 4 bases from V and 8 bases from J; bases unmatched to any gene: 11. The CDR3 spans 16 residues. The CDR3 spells CASSLGGTGAVDIQYF. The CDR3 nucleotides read TGCGCCAGCAGCCTCGGGGGGACAGGGGCGGTGGACATTCAGTACTTC.

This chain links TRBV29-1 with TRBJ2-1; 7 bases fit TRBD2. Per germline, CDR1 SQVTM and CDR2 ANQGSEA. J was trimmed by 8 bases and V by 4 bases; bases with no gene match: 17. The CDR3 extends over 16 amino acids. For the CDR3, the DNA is TGCAGCGTTGGGAAGGCTTGGGCGGGAGAAGTATATGAGCAGTTCTTC. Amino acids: CSVGKAWAGEVYEQFF.

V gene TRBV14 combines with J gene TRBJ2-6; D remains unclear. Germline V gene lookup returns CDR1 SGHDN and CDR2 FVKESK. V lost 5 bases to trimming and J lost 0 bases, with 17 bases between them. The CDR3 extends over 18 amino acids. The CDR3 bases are TGTGCCAGCAGCATTGATAGGACGGTGTCCTCTGGGGCCAACGTCCTGACTTTC. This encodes CASSIDRTVSSGANVLTF. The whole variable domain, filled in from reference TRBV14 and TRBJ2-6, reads EAGVTQFPSHSVIEKGQTVTLRCDPISGHDNLYWYRRVMGKEIKFLLHFVKESKQDESGMPNNRFLAERTGGTYSTLKVQPAELEDSGVYFCASSIDRTVSSGANVLTFGAGSRLTVL.

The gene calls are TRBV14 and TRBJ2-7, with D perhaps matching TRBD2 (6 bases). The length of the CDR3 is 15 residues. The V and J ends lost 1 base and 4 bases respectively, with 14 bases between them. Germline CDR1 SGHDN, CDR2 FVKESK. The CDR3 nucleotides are TGTGCCAGCAGCCAAGTGAGCGGGCCCTTTTACGAGCAGTACTTC. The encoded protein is CASSQVSGPFYEQYF.

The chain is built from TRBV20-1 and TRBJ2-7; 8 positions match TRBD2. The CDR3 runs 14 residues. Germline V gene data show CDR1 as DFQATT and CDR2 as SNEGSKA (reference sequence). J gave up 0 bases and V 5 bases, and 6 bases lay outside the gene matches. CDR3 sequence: CSAQVAGSSYEQYF. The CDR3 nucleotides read TGCAGTGCTCAGGTAGCGGGAAGCTCCTACGAGCAGTACTTC.

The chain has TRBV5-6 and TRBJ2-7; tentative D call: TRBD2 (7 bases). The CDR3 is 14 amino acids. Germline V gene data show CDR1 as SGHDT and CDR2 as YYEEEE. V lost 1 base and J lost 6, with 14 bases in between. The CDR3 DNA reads TGTGCCAGCAGCTTGTGGGGGGGCGGGCGCGAGCAGTACTTC. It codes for CASSLWGGGREQYF.

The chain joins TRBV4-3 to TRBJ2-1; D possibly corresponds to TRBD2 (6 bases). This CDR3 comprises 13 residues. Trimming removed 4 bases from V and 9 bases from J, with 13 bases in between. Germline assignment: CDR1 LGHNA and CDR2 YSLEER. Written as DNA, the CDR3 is TGCGCCAGCAGCCTTGGAGGGTCAAGTGAGCAGTTCTTC. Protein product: CASSLGGSSEQFF.

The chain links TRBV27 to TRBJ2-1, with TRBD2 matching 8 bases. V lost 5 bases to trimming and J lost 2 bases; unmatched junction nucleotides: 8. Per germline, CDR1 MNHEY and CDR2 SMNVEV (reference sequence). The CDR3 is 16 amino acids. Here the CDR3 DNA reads TGTGCCAGCAGTCCCATGTCGGGAGGGCCCTACAATGAGCAGTTCTTC. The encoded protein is CASSPMSGGPYNEQFF.

The CDR3 nucleotides are TGTGCCAGCAGCACCGCCGGGACTCAGCTTGGCTACACCTTC. The encoded protein is CASSTAGTQLGYTF. The V call is TRBV5-4, the J call TRBJ1-2; tentative D call: TRBD1 (5 bases). V was trimmed by 4 bases and J by 7 bases, leaving 17 bases between them. Per the germline V gene, CDR1 is SGHNT and CDR2 is YYREEE (reference sequence). The CDR3 consists of 14 residues.

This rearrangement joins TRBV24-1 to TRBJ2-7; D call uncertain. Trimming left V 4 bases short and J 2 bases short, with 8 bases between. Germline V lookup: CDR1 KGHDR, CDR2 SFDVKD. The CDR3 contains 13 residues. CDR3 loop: CATSEHGTYEQYF. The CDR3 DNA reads TGTGCCACCAGTGAACACGGAACCTACGAGCAGTACTTC.